This T cell receptor (beta chain) comes out of a study of CD8 T cells in Susac syndrome. V gave up 0 bases and J gave up 3 bases; unmatched junction bases: 7. This CDR3 has 17 amino acids. CDR1 MDHEN and CDR2 SYDVKM come from the germline V gene. Stable or active relapsing-remitting multiple sclerosis, untreated and meeting revised McDonald criteria, defined the controls. The CD8+ and CD4+ T cells were negatively isolated, with the TEMRA cells enriched by FACS. Reverse transcription of about 0.5 to 1 ug RNA used random hexamers. The amplification used immunoSEQ multiplex PCR on TCR beta CDR3; it spanned 54 Vbeta and 13 Jbeta. MiXCR was run by TCRdb on the immunoSEQ multiplex PCR reads, yielding one entry per CDR3 protein. The repertoire has about 300,000 distinct CDR3 sequences, 70% to 90% of them found once; the top ten carry 0.21%.

This clonotype was sampled from a human donor with multiple sclerosis. The sequencing input was CD8+ T cells from PBMCs. The V call is TRBV28, the J call TRBJ2-5; 10 bases align to TRBD2. The CDR3 reads CASSLWVGLAEKETQYF. The DNA of the CDR3 is TGTGCCAGCAGTTTATGGGTCGGACTAGCGGAAAAAGAGACCCAGTACTTC. Drawing the rest from reference TRBV28 and TRBJ2-5, the complete variable domain is DVKVTQSSRYLVKRTGEKVFLECVQDMDHENMFWYRQDPGLGLRLIYFSYDVKMKEKGDIPEGYSVSREKKERFSLILESASTNQTSMYLCASSLWVGLAEKETQYFGPGTRLLVL.